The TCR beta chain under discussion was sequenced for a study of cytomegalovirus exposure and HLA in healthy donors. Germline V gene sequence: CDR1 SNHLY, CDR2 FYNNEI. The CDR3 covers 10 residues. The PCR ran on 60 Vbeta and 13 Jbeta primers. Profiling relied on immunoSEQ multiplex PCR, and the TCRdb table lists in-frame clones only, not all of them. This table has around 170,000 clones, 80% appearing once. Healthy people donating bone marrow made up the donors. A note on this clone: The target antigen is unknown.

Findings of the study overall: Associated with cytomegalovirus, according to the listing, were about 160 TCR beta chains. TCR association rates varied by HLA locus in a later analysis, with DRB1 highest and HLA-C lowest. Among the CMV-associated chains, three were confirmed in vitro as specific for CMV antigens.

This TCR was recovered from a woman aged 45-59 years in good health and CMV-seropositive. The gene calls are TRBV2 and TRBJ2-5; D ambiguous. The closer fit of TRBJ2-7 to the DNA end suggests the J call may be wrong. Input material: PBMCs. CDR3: CASSDVEQYF. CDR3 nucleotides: TGTGCCAGCAGTGACGTCGAGCAGTACTTC.